This T cell receptor (beta chain) was found in a study of blood T cell repertoires in COVID-19. At the level of the study: COVID-19 samples collected from the United States, Italy and Spain covered acute and convalescent phases. PBMCs, B-cell-depleted T cells, or T cells provided the cDNA or gDNA that made up the material.

Authors' analysis steps: By means of reference gene primer amplification, nucleated cell counts were estimated. Method: immunoSEQ multiplex PCR; TCRdb's copy keeps in-frame clones and lacks some. The V and J calls and clone size were taken over from that table, and D and trimming were inferred from the DNA. Among over 100,000 clones listed, about 91% were seen once. V lost 4 bases to trimming and J lost 4 bases; unmatched junction nucleotides: 11. In germline, CDR1 is SGHDT, CDR2 YYEEEE. CDR3 length equals 16 residues. The TCR sequence derives from a man between 18 and 35 years old with acute or convalescent COVID-19. Material for sequencing was peripheral blood. The chain couples TRBV5-6 to TRBJ1-2, with TRBD1 matching 9 bases. The CDR3 DNA reads as TGTGCCAGCAGCCTCGGACAGGGGATTACCTTCTATGGCTACACCTTC. This gives the protein CASSLGQGITFYGYTF.